This TCR beta chain was recovered during a study of T cells in Graves' hyperthyroidism and ophthalmopathy. Researchers amplified the TCR beta CDR3 regions from RNA transcripts. Initially, a first-round RT-PCR of the TCR CDR3 employed the HTBI primer set. One entry per CDR3 protein results from TCRdb running MiXCR on the multiplex PCR reads. The sample includes over 250,000 distinct CDR3 sequences, roughly an eighth of them seen just once. This clonotype turned up a few times. Used for diagnoses were clinical symptoms, serum thyroxine and TRAb, thyroid ultrasound and orbital computed tomography. Germline assignment: CDR1 LNHDA and CDR2 SQIVND (reference sequence). Trimming removed 7 bases from V and 4 bases from J; junction bases left unmatched: 10. The CDR3 spans 15 residues.

This TCR was sampled from a woman aged 40 to 50 with Graves' ophthalmopathy. Sequencing was performed on blood. The genes are TRBV19 and TRBJ2-1; 7 bases agree with TRBD2. As DNA, the CDR3 is TGTGCCAGTACCGCAAATCCCGGGGGGTACAATGAGCAGTTCTTC. The encoded protein is CASTANPGGYNEQFF.